The 12 T cell receptor beta chains below come from one sample, sequenced in a study of T cells in Graves' hyperthyroidism and ophthalmopathy. TCR beta CDR3 sequences were amplified from RNA transcripts. A first-round RT-PCR of the TCR CDR3 used the HTBI primer set. TCRdb re-derived calls from the multiplex PCR reads in MiXCR, one entry per CDR3 protein. The table lists around 350,000 distinct CDR3 sequences, less than 15% of them singletons. Sample: blood. The receptors were gathered from a woman aged 18 to 35 with Graves' hyperthyroidism.

This clonotype occurred many times. V and J are TRBV6-1 and TRBJ2-1; TRBD1 might be the D (6 bases). CDR3 size: 12 residues. V was trimmed by 8 bases and J by 10 bases, leaving 15 bases between them. CDR1 and CDR2 (germline): MNHNS, SASEGT. The CDR3 DNA sequence: TGTGCCAGCCGGGACATCGGGGACGAGCAGTTCTTC. It codes for CASRDIGDEQFF.

This clonotype was picked up many times. This chain links TRBV6-2 or TRBV6-3 with TRBJ1-5; perhaps TRBD1 as D (5 bases). This CDR3 spans 18 amino acids. The V end was cut by 0 bases, the J end by 1 base, with 16 bases between. The germline CDR1 and CDR2 sequences are MNHEY and SVGEGT. The CDR3 coding sequence is TGTGCCAGCAGTTACTCCGGCCAGGGCGCCGCGAGCAATCAGCCCCAGCATTTT. As protein: CASSYSGQGAASNQPQHF.

With regard to this clonotype: A read error is possible here, since a much larger clone lies one base away. The chain joins TRBV20-1 to TRBJ2-7; 9 nucleotides line up with TRBD2. CDR1 and CDR2 (germline): DFQATT, SNEGSKA (reference sequence). Trimming took 2 bases from V and 4 from J; bases not matched to a gene: 9. The CDR3 runs to 15 residues. The CDR3 nucleotides are TGCAGTGCTAGACGAGAGCGCGGGGGGGAATACGAGCAGTACTTC. This encodes CSARRERGGEYEQYF.

The table lists this clonotype with many counts. CDR3 in amino acids: CSARGGTSGRGNTGELFF. CDR3 bases: TGCAGTGCTAGAGGGGGGACTAGCGGGAGGGGGAACACCGGGGAGCTGTTTTTT. V is TRBV20-1 and J is TRBJ2-2; the match to TRBD2 covers 16 bases. V shed 1 base and J 1 base; nucleotides not matched to a gene: 3. The CDR3 length is 18 residues. Germline V lookup: CDR1 DFQATT, CDR2 SNEGSKA (reference sequence).

The sample holds many counts of this clonotype. V and J are TRBV30 and TRBJ2-1; 7 nucleotides align to TRBD2. The CDR3 loop spans 17 amino acids. The junction had 10 bases not matched to a gene; V was cut back by 1 base and J by 1 base. CDR1 is GTSNPN, CDR2 SVGIG, per germline (reference sequence). This CDR3 reads CAWSGREKRGSYNEQFF. DNA of the CDR3: TGTGCCTGGAGTGGGCGGGAGAAAAGAGGGTCCTACAATGAGCAGTTCTTC.

The sample holds many counts of this clonotype. The V and J genes are TRBV28 and TRBJ1-2; 7 bases map to TRBD1. The CDR3 extends over 16 amino acids. The V gene's germline CDR1 is MDHEN and CDR2 SYDVKM. With V trimmed by 2 bases and J by 4 bases, 10 bases remained unmatched. The CDR3 bases are TGTGCCAGCAGTTTAGAGGGAGGGACAGCCCTCTATGGCTACACCTTC. The encoded protein is CASSLEGGTALYGYTF.

This clonotype was seen repeatedly, ten times or more. The V and J genes are TRBV9 and TRBJ1-4; D not certain. Germline V CDR1 and CDR2: SGDLS, YYNGEE. Trimming stripped 0 bases from V and 8 bases from J, with 11 bases between. This CDR3 comprises 14 residues. CDR3 in DNA: TGTGCCAGCAGCGTAGGCTCAGGCTCCGAAAAACTGTTTTTT. Protein: CASSVGSGSEKLFF.

Ten or more counts support this clonotype. The genes are TRBV3-1 and TRBJ1-1; 9 nucleotides match TRBD1. Germline V lookup: CDR1 LGHDT, CDR2 YNNKEL (reference sequence). The J segment lost 0 bases and the V segment lost 4 bases, leaving 3 bases of the junction unmatched. There are 15 residues in the CDR3. The CDR3 spells CASSPTGGLNTEAFF. CDR3 nucleotides: TGTGCCAGCAGCCCCACAGGGGGCCTGAACACTGAAGCTTTCTTT.

This clonotype occurred many times. The rearrangement uses TRBV5-1 and TRBJ2-1; TRBD2 matches at 13 bases. This CDR3 comprises 15 residues. Germline CDR1 is SGHRS and CDR2 is YFSETQ. With V trimmed by 1 base and J by 7 bases, 2 bases remained unmatched. The CDR3 DNA sequence: TGCGCCAGCAGCTTGAAACTAGCGGGAGGGAATGAGCAGTTCTTC. It is translated as CASSLKLAGGNEQFF.

Comments on this clonotype: A much larger clone sits a single nucleotide away, making a read error possible. CDR3 loop: CASSPEAIHNEQFF. The CDR3 DNA reads as TGTGCCAGCTCACCCGAGGCGATTCACAATGAGCAGTTCTTC. This rearrangement joins TRBV18 to TRBJ2-1; D ambiguous. This CDR3 has 14 amino acids. CDR1 and CDR2 (germline): KGHSH, LQKENI. Trimming took 3 bases from V and 5 from J, leaving 11 bases between them.

This clonotype was observed many times. This chain joins TRBV20-1 and TRBJ2-7, with 10 bases lining up with TRBD2. The CDR3 sequence is 15 residues long. Trimming took 6 bases from V and 6 from J; bases not matched to a gene: 14. The germline V gene encodes CDR1 DFQATT and CDR2 SNEGSKA (reference sequence). The DNA of the CDR3 is TGCAGTGCGAGAACCAGCGGGGGGGCCGACGGCGAGCAGTACTTC. The encoded protein is CSARTSGGADGEQYF.

This clonotype was seen ten or more times. J is TRBJ1-1 and V is TRBV5-4; D call uncertain. V shed 0 bases and J shed 6 bases, with 9 bases lying between them. This CDR3 has 13 residues. Germline CDR1 reads SGHNT; CDR2 reads YYREEE (reference sequence). CDR3 coding DNA: TGTGCCAGCAGCTTGGCCGGTTGGGCTGAAGCTTTCTTT. Translation gives CASSLAGWAEAFF.